A selection of T cell receptor beta chains follows, all from one sample in a study of shared clonotypes between healthy human individuals. Clones were read by immunoSEQ multiplex PCR, and TCRdb kept only the in-frame ones, dropping some. The sample has roughly 1 million clones; 75% to 85% are singletons. The sequenced sample consisted of memory CD4+ T cells from PBMCs. These receptors were collected from a young man in good health. Some clones in this sample may be carry-over from other donors' samples. Each CDR3 is given without its conserved first and last residue. Each record gives: V gene, J gene, clone size, CDR3 protein. Rows may omit the clone size; those that give it use once, few, many or a size class.

>TRBV5-1|TRBJ2-3|.
ASSLGSMAGGVTDTQY
>TRBV9|TRBJ1-1|.
ASSPRGDGLNTEAF
>TRBV30|TRBJ1-1|few
AWETGDAMNTEAF
>TRBV7-2|TRBJ2-2|.
ASSSSAGVTGELF
>TRBV28|TRBJ1-5|.
ASSPVGRVNQPQH
>TRBV5-1|TRBJ2-3|.
ASSLGSIRQGAADTQY
>TRBV7-2|TRBJ2-7|.
ASSIGAGWVQY
>TRBV4-2|TRBJ1-4|.
ASSQGHGAGYEKLF
>TRBV25-1|TRBJ1-5|.
ASSDPTTGDQPQH
>TRBV28|TRBJ2-1|.
ASSLSAYSYNEQF
>TRBV27|TRBJ2-3|few
ASTLGGGTDTQY
>TRBV27|TRBJ2-3|.
ASKLGGGLTDTQY
>TRBV5-1|TRBJ2-1|.
ASSPGAGEGNEQF
>TRBV11-3|TRBJ2-2|.
ASSLDAGNTGELF
>TRBV5-1|TRBJ1-1|.
ASSRNTIRAEAF
>TRBV28|TRBJ1-5|.
ASSPDWGARNQPQH
>TRBV11-2|TRBJ2-1|.
ASSSQTGYYNEQF
>TRBV5-4|TRBJ1-5|.
ASSLRGRSNQPQH
>TRBV27|TRBJ1-1|.
ASSHSRTEAF
>TRBV10-3|TRBJ2-5|.
AISPRLAGEGVRETQY
>TRBV6-1|TRBJ2-5|.
ASSRPEGLQETQY
>TRBV10-3|TRBJ1-1|.
AIMGDRLNTEAF
>TRBV27|TRBJ1-1|.
ASSLIPTVATEAF
>TRBV5-4|TRBJ1-2|.
ASSSDRGLRGYT
>TRBV6-1|TRBJ2-3|few
ASSPGTENTQY
>TRBV7-2|TRBJ2-5|.
ASSSGQSQTQY
>TRBV7-8|TRBJ2-1|.
ASSLGPRNEQF
>TRBV11-3|TRBJ2-1|.
ASSPPTSGSGNEQF